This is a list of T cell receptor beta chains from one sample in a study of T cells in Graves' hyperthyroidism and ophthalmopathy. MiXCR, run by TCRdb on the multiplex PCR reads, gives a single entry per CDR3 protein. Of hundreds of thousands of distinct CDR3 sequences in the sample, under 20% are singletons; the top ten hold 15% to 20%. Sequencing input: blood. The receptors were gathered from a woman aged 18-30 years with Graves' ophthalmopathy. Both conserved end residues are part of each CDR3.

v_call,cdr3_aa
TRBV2,CASSGGGWNYGYTF
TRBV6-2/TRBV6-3,CASSPIAGWDYNEQFF
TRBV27,CASSTQLPSEAFF
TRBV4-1,CASSQVDREDSPLHF
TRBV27,CASMRLQRGEQYF
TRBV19,CASSTLGTGYNEQFF
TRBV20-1,CSASHGLAGGVDTQYF
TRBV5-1,CASSPPGTGNTEAFF
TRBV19,CASSIGNQPQHF
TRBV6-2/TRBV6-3,CASSYTGTGEAFF
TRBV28,CASSLSSPWGFNQPQHF
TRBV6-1,CASKAGARYEQYF
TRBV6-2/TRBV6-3,CASSQAWEQYF
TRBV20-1,CSAPDRLAGGETQYF
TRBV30,CAWSPVGFDGYTF
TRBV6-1,CASSPMGSPNQPQHF
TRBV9,CATPGGKNYGYTF
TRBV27,CASKPFFGSTDTQYF
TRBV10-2,CASSEVGQGGTQYF
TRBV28,CASSLPVPGELFF
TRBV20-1,CSARAFAGQTTYEQYF
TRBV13,CASSVVSGTEAFF
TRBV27,CASSLSPFRDGQETQYF
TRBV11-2,CASSPGQGALEKLFF
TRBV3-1,CASVQAGGLTDTQYF
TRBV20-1,CSARDPSGATYEQYF
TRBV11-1,CASSPQKRGSRRDEKLFF
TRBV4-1,CASSQSWTGSLDTQYF
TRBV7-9,CASSPSGTGKGETQYF
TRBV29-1,CSVVGQANYEQYF
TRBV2,CASSERRRDREPEAFF
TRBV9,CASSAGTPNYGYTF
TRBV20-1,CSALSTGGKGSNQPQHF